This entry is about one T cell receptor beta chain. This CDR3 contains 13 residues. Per germline, CDR1 LNHDA and CDR2 SQIVND (reference sequence). The V gene lost 4 bases and the J gene lost 4 bases, with 8 bases spanning the gap. Clones were sequenced by immunoSEQ multiplex PCR, and TCRdb holds only the in-frame ones, with some missing. The repertoire includes around 300,000 clones, roughly nine tenths of them detected once, and 1.5% to 2% sits in the top ten. This specimen belongs to a study of blood T cell repertoires in COVID-19. The sequence came from a woman aged 60-70 years who had recovered from COVID-19. The sample taken for sequencing was PBMCs or T cells enriched from blood (not recorded which). The chain has TRBV19 and TRBJ2-1; possible D gene TRBD2, 5 bases. CDR3 sequence (DNA): TGTGCCAGTAGTACGGGGTTATACAATGAGCAGTTCTTC. It encodes CASSTGLYNEQFF.